This T cell receptor (beta chain) derives from a study of CD8 T cells in ankylosing spondylitis. TCRdb re-derived calls from the 5' RACE reads in MiXCR, one entry per CDR3 protein. The repertoire consists of some 250,000 distinct CDR3 sequences, with around 25% occurring once and the leading ten covering 0.5% to 0.75%. Comment on this clonotype: Antigen unknown.

Study observations and caveats: A subset of motif variants has previously been described in the synovial fluid and blood of reactive arthritis. A motif of 8 or 9 highly homologous TCR beta variants was seen as apparently characteristic of ankylosing spondylitis blood. Peripheral blood samples showed relatively rare disease-linked clones, and these clones were CD8+.

V was shortened by 5 bases and J by 12 bases, with 17 bases between the two germline ends. The CDR3 has 12 amino acids. In germline, CDR1 is SQVTM, CDR2 ANQGSEA. The source is a male donor with ankylosing spondylitis or in good health (not recorded which). V and J are TRBV29-1 and TRBJ2-1; TRBD1 or TRBD2 may be the D gene (5 bases each). Source material: blood, either unsorted or a sorted T cell fraction (not recorded which). This chain's CDR3 is CSVRDPNEGQFF. The CDR3 DNA reads as TGCAGCGTTAGGGACCCTAATGAAGGGCAGTTCTTC.